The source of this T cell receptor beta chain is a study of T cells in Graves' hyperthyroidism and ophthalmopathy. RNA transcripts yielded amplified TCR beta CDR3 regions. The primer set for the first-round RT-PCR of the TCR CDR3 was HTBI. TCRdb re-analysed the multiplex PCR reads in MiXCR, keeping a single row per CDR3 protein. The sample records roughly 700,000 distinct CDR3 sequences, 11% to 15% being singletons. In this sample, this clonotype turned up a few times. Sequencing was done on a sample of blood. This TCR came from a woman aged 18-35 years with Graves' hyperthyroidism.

CDR3 protein: CASSFGDRTTGELFF. The CDR3 coding sequence is TGTGCCAGCAGCTTCGGGGACAGGACCACCGGGGAGCTGTTTTTT. The J gene is TRBJ2-2, the V gene TRBV13; 8 bases align to TRBD1. The CDR3 consists of 15 residues. The trim removed 3 bases at V and 4 bases at J, leaving 4 bases unmatched. Germline V gives CDR1 PRHDT, CDR2 FYEKMQ (reference sequence).